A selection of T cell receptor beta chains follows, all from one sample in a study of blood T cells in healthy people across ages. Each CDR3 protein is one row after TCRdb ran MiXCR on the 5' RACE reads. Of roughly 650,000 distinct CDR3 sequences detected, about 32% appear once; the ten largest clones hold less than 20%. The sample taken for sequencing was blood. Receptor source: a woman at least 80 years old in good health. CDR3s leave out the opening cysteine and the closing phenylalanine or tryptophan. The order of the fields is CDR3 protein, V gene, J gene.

CDR3: ATSRDLAGGRGEQF
V: TRBV15
J: TRBJ2-1

CDR3: ASTSPGVPYNEQF
V: TRBV2
J: TRBJ2-1

CDR3: ASSAIENTEAF
V: TRBV5-1
J: TRBJ1-1

CDR3: ASSLGKGDTQY
V: TRBV12-3/TRBV12-4
J: TRBJ2-3

CDR3: SASLPGQETQY
V: TRBV20-1
J: TRBJ2-5

CDR3: ASSNQGRAYEQY
V: TRBV5-1
J: NA

CDR3: ASSPLLSDTQY
V: TRBV5-1
J: TRBJ2-3

CDR3: ASRRNGSPLH
V: TRBV6-1
J: TRBJ1-6

CDR3: ASRAGTFTGELF
V: TRBV2
J: TRBJ2-2

CDR3: ASSLVGLVTADAQY
V: TRBV12-3/TRBV12-4
J: TRBJ2-3

CDR3: ASSPGGTSYNEQY
V: TRBV18
J: NA

CDR3: SARGGGLVETQY
V: TRBV20-1
J: TRBJ2-5

CDR3: ASSSRGQGRNERLF
V: TRBV5-1
J: TRBJ1-4

CDR3: SASNRDRGLDTQY
V: TRBV20-1
J: TRBJ2-3

CDR3: ASIRGRGFNEKLF
V: TRBV6-1
J: TRBJ1-4

CDR3: SARTSGGGYEQF
V: TRBV20-1
J: TRBJ2-1

CDR3: ASSYSIGTGRLGTEAF
V: TRBV6-5
J: TRBJ1-1

CDR3: ASSHGLAGRSEQY
V: TRBV5-1
J: TRBJ2-7

CDR3: ASRPGFSGDQPQH
V: TRBV6-1
J: TRBJ1-5

CDR3: SARDQGFTGSETQY
V: TRBV20-1
J: NA

CDR3: ASRAAGSPTYGYT
V: TRBV28
J: TRBJ1-2

CDR3: AWDSGSNQPQH
V: TRBV30
J: TRBJ1-5

CDR3: SIGGGQAGNTIY
V: TRBV29-1
J: TRBJ1-3

CDR3: ASSYQAGAGYGYT
V: TRBV7-2
J: TRBJ1-2

CDR3: ASSPIQGALEKLF
V: TRBV3-1
J: TRBJ1-4

CDR3: ARKRQRTYEQY
V: TRBV2
J: TRBJ2-7

CDR3: ASSQFTGRYEQY
V: TRBV3-1
J: TRBJ2-7

CDR3: ASSQDLREPRANTQY
V: TRBV4-3
J: TRBJ2-3

CDR3: ASSSDRLALNYGYT
V: TRBV7-9
J: TRBJ1-2

CDR3: ASSLSGTSGGCYNEQF
V: TRBV27
J: TRBJ2-1

CDR3: AINSGQGKNSPLH
V: TRBV10-3
J: TRBJ1-6

CDR3: ASSQENNPSTDTQY
V: TRBV3-1
J: TRBJ2-3

CDR3: ASSPRTSDYGYT
V: TRBV6-6
J: TRBJ1-2

CDR3: SAREPRTSGVYEQY
V: TRBV20-1
J: NA

CDR3: AWGRLAQETQY
V: TRBV30
J: TRBJ2-5

CDR3: ASSTQAGYSYEQY
V: TRBV19
J: TRBJ2-7

CDR3: ASSSLDGRDYGYT
V: TRBV7-9
J: TRBJ1-2

CDR3: ASSYATVSSYEQY
V: TRBV6-5
J: TRBJ2-7

CDR3: ASSQVAAYYGYT
V: TRBV3-1
J: TRBJ1-2

CDR3: ASSLTGVKTQY
V: TRBV28
J: TRBJ2-5

CDR3: ASSSDSSIVPGANVLT
V: TRBV5-6
J: TRBJ2-6

CDR3: ASSLGPGRVGNTIY
V: TRBV7-2
J: TRBJ1-3

CDR3: ASSPGDGSYEQY
V: TRBV5-1
J: TRBJ2-7

CDR3: ASSSAGEGTEAF
V: TRBV4-2
J: TRBJ1-1

CDR3: ASSLQGWQDIQY
V: TRBV7-9
J: TRBJ2-4

CDR3: ASNPSWGLYGYT
V: TRBV7-2
J: TRBJ1-2

CDR3: ASSQGQLTYEQY
V: TRBV6-2/TRBV6-3
J: NA

CDR3: ASSPRGGGTSTDTQY
V: TRBV7-8
J: TRBJ2-3

CDR3: ASSPGAGYGYT
V: TRBV6-2/TRBV6-3
J: TRBJ1-2

CDR3: ASSVAGGPGETQY
V: TRBV9
J: TRBJ2-5

CDR3: AWRGTGLDGYT
V: TRBV30
J: TRBJ1-2

CDR3: ASSTPGTSGGIETQY
V: TRBV28
J: TRBJ2-5

CDR3: ASSRTGVTDTQY
V: TRBV7-7
J: TRBJ2-3

CDR3: ASTLGQVNSPLH
V: TRBV7-9
J: TRBJ1-6